One sample yielded the 14 T cell receptor beta chains listed below, sequenced in a study of memory CD4+ T cells and cytomegalovirus serostatus. The data were produced by immunoSEQ multiplex PCR, yet TCRdb's version contains in-frame clones alone and is incomplete. The sample has tens of thousands of clones, about 70% seen once. The sort gate was single viable CD3+CD4+CD8-CD45RO+ cells for memory CD4+ T cells. The sample was memory CD4+ T cells from blood. These TCRs come from an adult in good health and CMV-seropositive.

This rearrangement joins TRBV18 to TRBJ1-5, with D maybe TRBD1 (5 bases). The CDR3 length is 17 residues. The V and J ends lost 2 bases and 1 base respectively, with 15 bases between them. Per the germline V gene, CDR1 is KGHSH and CDR2 is LQKENI. Here the CDR3 DNA reads TGTGCCAGCTCACCATTTGTCGCGGGGGGGAGCAATCAGCCCCAGCATTTT. The encoded protein is CASSPFVAGGSNQPQHF. Combining the CDR3 with reference TRBV18 and TRBJ1-5 gives the whole variable domain NAGVMQNPRHLVRRRGQEARLRCSPMKGHSHVYWYRQLPEEGLKFMVYLQKENIIDESGMPKERFSAEFPKEGPSILRIQQVVRGDSAAYFCASSPFVAGGSNQPQHFGDGTRLSIL.

This clone is a singleton in its sample. The chain joins TRBV7-9 to TRBJ2-1; the D gene is possibly TRBD2 (7 bases). The V gene's germline CDR1 is SEHNR and CDR2 FQNEAQ (reference sequence). The CDR3 spans 18 residues. V was cut by 4 bases and J by 9 bases, with 28 bases left in between. The CDR3 protein is CASSSTREGGGQGSEQFF. The CDR3 DNA is TGTGCCAGCAGCTCTACGAGAGAGGGCGGGGGCCAGGGTAGTGAGCAGTTCTTC.

The chain employs TRBV6-5 and TRBJ2-7, with D perhaps TRBD2 (7 bases). The CDR3 spans 14 residues. Germline V lookup: CDR1 MNHEY, CDR2 SVGAGI. The V end lost 2 bases, the J end lost 3 bases, and 11 bases lay between the germline ends. The CDR3 region is CASSYRGGGYEQYF. For the CDR3, the DNA is TGTGCCAGCAGTTACAGGGGGGGAGGCTACGAGCAGTACTTC.

The chain has TRBV19 and TRBJ1-5, with TRBD1 matching over 10 bases. The CDR3 length is 15 residues. The germline gives CDR1 LNHDA, CDR2 SQIVND (reference sequence). J lost 4 bases, V lost 3 bases, and 3 bases had no gene match. CDR3 region: CASSIRTGGNQPQHF. The CDR3 DNA follows: TGTGCCAGTAGTATCCGGACAGGGGGGAATCAGCCCCAGCATTTT.

V usage is TRBV5-3 and J usage is TRBJ1-2; D perhaps matches TRBD1 (6 bases). TRBV5-3 qualifies as an ORF whose function is uncertain. The CDR3 covers 15 residues. Deletions cut 2 bases from V and 2 bases from J, with 13 bases between. CDR3 loop: CARSFRGAPNYGYTF. Written as DNA, the CDR3 is TGTGCCAGAAGCTTTCGGGGGGCGCCCAACTATGGCTACACCTTC.

The rearrangement joins TRBV5-6 to TRBJ2-2; D is tentatively TRBD1 or TRBD2 (6 bases each). Trimming removed 5 bases at V and 5 bases at J, with 19 bases between. CDR1 is SGHDT, CDR2 YYEEEE, per germline. CDR3 length equals 16 residues. The CDR3 loop reads CASRSGVIRGTGELFF. The CDR3 DNA reads as TGTGCCAGCAGGTCAGGGGTTATACGGGGGACCGGGGAGCTGTTTTTT.

The chain combines TRBV6-1 with TRBJ1-2; 7 nucleotides agree with TRBD1. Germline V gene sequence: CDR1 MNHNS, CDR2 SASEGT. Trimming cost V 1 base and J 1 base; bases outside gene matches: 6. There are 16 residues in the CDR3. The CDR3 DNA reads as TGTGCCAGCAGTGAAGACAGGGGACTACGTAACTATGGCTACACCTTC. Its translation is CASSEDRGLRNYGYTF.

V is TRBV4-3 and J is TRBJ1-1; D gene ambiguous. Trimming cost V 1 base and J 4 bases, with 7 bases left between them. Germline V gene sequence: CDR1 LGHNA, CDR2 YSLEER. This CDR3 has 13 amino acids. DNA of the CDR3: TGCGCCAGCAGCCAAGGACCTACCACTGAAGCTTTCTTT. This sequence encodes CASSQGPTTEAFF.

V usage is TRBV7-2 and J usage is TRBJ2-1; 8 bases match TRBD1. Germline trimming cut 4 bases from V and 0 bases from J; bases unmatched to any gene: 5. Germline lookup yields CDR1 SGHTA and CDR2 FQGNSA. The CDR3 covers 16 residues. This CDR3 reads CASSSDRESSYNEQFF. The CDR3 nucleotides read TGTGCCAGCAGCTCGGACAGGGAAAGCTCCTACAATGAGCAGTTCTTC.

This sequence joins TRBV4-1 and TRBJ2-3; possibly TRBD2 for D (5 bases). The CDR3 length is 17 residues. The germline CDR1 and CDR2 sequences are MGHRA and YSYEKL. With 1 base removed from V and 4 bases from J, the gap between germline ends came to 18 bases. The CDR3 is CASSQVLSPGISDTQYF. Here the CDR3 DNA reads TGCGCCAGCAGCCAAGTTCTTTCCCCGGGGATATCAGATACGCAGTATTTT.

The sample holds one count of this clone. The V call is TRBV27, the J call TRBJ2-2; 12 bases are shared with TRBD2. Germline trimming cut 3 bases from V and 1 base from J; bases unmatched to any gene: 12. CDR3 length: 20 residues. The germline CDR1 and CDR2 sequences are MNHEY and SMNVEV (reference sequence). CDR3 loop: CASSFRLAGARQLNTGELFF. The CDR3 nucleotides are TGTGCCAGCAGTTTCAGACTAGCGGGGGCCCGACAACTGAACACCGGGGAGCTGTTTTTT.

V is TRBV27 and J is TRBJ2-7; 7 bases map to TRBD1. Germline lookup yields CDR1 MNHEY and CDR2 SMNVEV (reference sequence). V lost 2 bases and J lost 2; bases outside the gene matches: 6. The CDR3 contains 15 residues. DNA of the CDR3: TGTGCCAGCAGTTTACAGACAGGGACGACCTACGAGCAGTACTTC. Residues: CASSLQTGTTYEQYF.

V usage is TRBV29-1 and J usage is TRBJ2-3; either TRBD1 or TRBD2 may supply D (5 bases each). The CDR3 length is 15 residues. Between the trimmed V and J ends, which lost 6 bases and 2 bases, there was a span of 18 bases. CDR1 is SQVTM and CDR2 is ANQGSEA in the germline V gene. The chain's CDR3 is CSVLQGIGATDTQYF. Written as DNA, the CDR3 is TGCAGCGTCCTGCAGGGTATCGGGGCCACAGATACGCAGTATTTT.

The rearrangement uses TRBV13 and TRBJ2-5; tentatively, D is TRBD2 (6 bases). There are 14 residues in the CDR3. Deletions cut 5 bases from V and 1 base from J, with 11 bases between. Germline V CDR1 and CDR2: PRHDT, FYEKMQ (reference sequence). The CDR3 nucleotides read TGTGCCAGCAGCCCAAGGGACTTCCAAGAGACCCAGTACTTC. Encoded protein: CASSPRDFQETQYF.